This T cell receptor beta chain emerged from a study of beta chain features in type 1 diabetes. Broader study findings: The study found moderately but significantly shorter TCRB CDR3s in all four CD4+ subsets of Type 1 diabetes patients.

In regard to this clone: No antigen is known for it.

The investigators reverse transcribed all of the isolated RNA, so they sequenced expressed TCRB transcripts. Sequencing was performed with immunoSEQ multiplex PCR; in TCRdb, only in-frame clones are kept and a portion is missing. The table shows about 180,000 clones, with 13% occurring only once. The sequence derives from a woman younger than 35 in good health. The specimen sequenced was central memory CD4+ T cells from blood.

CDR3 residues: CASSLWASYGYTF. As DNA, the CDR3 is TGTGCCAGCAGCCTTTGGGCCAGCTATGGCTACACCTTC. The genes are TRBV28 and TRBJ1-2; D unclear. Germline V CDR1 and CDR2: MDHEN, SYDVKM. V was shortened by 6 bases and J by 4 bases, with 12 bases between the two germline ends. The CDR3 is made up of 13 amino acids.